The T cell receptor (beta chain) described here comes from a study of human T cells and chemical hapten exposure. As to time point: pre-sensitization, week 0. Documented treatment: therapeutic diphenylcyclopropenone sensitization with weekly scalp DPC. Whole-study results and caveats: The number of TCRs above 1 in 1000 frequency did not change after DPC sensitization.

There are many counts of this clonotype. The antigen is not known. This CDR3 has 15 amino acids. CDR1 and CDR2 from the germline V gene are LNHNV and YYDKDF (reference sequence). Trimming left V 1 base short and J 5 bases short, with 14 bases between. TCRdb itself ran the RACE reads through MiXCR, one entry per CDR3 protein. The sample has roughly 38,000 distinct CDR3 sequences; 9.5% to 15% are singletons. The gene calls are TRBV15 and TRBJ1-1; D possibly corresponds to TRBD1 (6 bases). The clonotype originates from a woman aged 25 to 39 with alopecia areata. Some clones in this sample may be carry-over from other donors' samples. The sample consisted of whole blood, taken in connection with sensitization to the hapten diphenylcyclopropenone (DPC). CDR3 protein: CATSRAGDVRTEAFF. The CDR3 bases are TGTGCCACCAGCAGAGCAGGGGATGTTAGGACTGAAGCTTTCTTT.